A selection of T cell receptor beta chains follows, all from one sample in a study of T cell changes during pregnancy in multiple sclerosis. Profiled with immunoSEQ multiplex PCR; TCRdb holds only in-frame clones, not every one. The sample shows about 23,000 clones, about 89% of them seen only once. The input for sequencing was CD8+ T cells from peripheral blood mononuclear cells, taken in the first trimester of pregnancy. These receptors were collected from a female donor with multiple sclerosis, enrolled in a pregnancy study. Both conserved end residues are part of each CDR3. The order of the fields is V gene, CDR3 protein.

TRBV21-1 | CASSDRTPRHGELFF
TRBV7-2 | CASSLIIVAANTGELFF
TRBV5-5 | CASSSGTTNYGYTF
TRBV29-1 | CSVEDLASRNTDTQYF
TRBV11-3 | CASSLDRGEYTGELFF
TRBV5-3 | CARSYGTSGSCNEQFF
TRBV30 | CAWSVGSGSASYNEQFF
TRBV27 | CASSRSTGTNYGYTF
TRBV27 | CASSWSAGGYEQYF
TRBV2 | CASREIPGLLSYEQYF
TRBV5-6 | CASSFGQQATNEKLFF
TRBV6-4 | CASSEDTGGADTQYF
TRBV27 | CASSSLAGGLQWGQFF
TRBV18 | CASSPLGLADYEQYF
TRBV6-1 | CASSEIAGGAFGELFF
TRBV4-3 | CASSQDRFGGYEQYF
TRBV5-4 | CASSELVAPQETQYF
TRBV28 | CASSLRFETQYF
TRBV21-1 | CASSADKQSSYEQYF
TRBV2 | CASSGRDSDSPDTEAFF
TRBV27 | CASSQWAGYEQYF
TRBV10-3 | CAVSPGTGGEKLFF
TRBV6-5 | CASSAGPPHYGYTF
TRBV6-4 | CASSGQGSGANVLTF
TRBV7-2 | CASSLLASGIEETQYF
TRBV4-3 | CASSQDLGQGADEQFF
TRBV19 | CASSIDRSGDGLFYNEQFF
TRBV4-3 | CASSQASGDGYTF
TRBV5-1 | CASTQTSTDTQYF